These 25 T cell receptor beta chains originate from one sample sequenced in a study of cytomegalovirus exposure and HLA in healthy donors. 13 Jbeta primers and 60 Vbeta primers were used for the PCR. TCRdb's table, derived via immunoSEQ multiplex PCR, lists solely in-frame clones and lacks some. The sample shows fewer than 150,000 clones, and 2% sits with its ten largest clones. Sequenced: PBMCs. These receptors were taken from a woman aged 55-70 years in good health and CMV-seronegative.

The chain joins TRBV28 to TRBJ2-3, with TRBD2 as a possible D gene (5 bases). Per germline, CDR1 MDHEN and CDR2 SYDVKM. The CDR3 contains 15 residues. V was trimmed by 5 bases and J by 0 bases, leaving 12 bases between them. The CDR3 loop is CASSPGGLSTDTQYF. CDR3 sequence (DNA): TGTGCCAGCAGTCCCGGAGGCCTTAGCACAGATACGCAGTATTTT.

The chain joins TRBV2 to TRBJ1-5, with 9 bases aligning to TRBD1. Trimming took 5 bases from V and 5 from J; bases not matched to a gene: 16. The CDR3 covers 18 residues. From germline, CDR1 is SNHLY and CDR2 FYNNEI. The CDR3 coding sequence is TGTGCCAGCAGTCAAAGTCCCGGGACAGGGATTGACGATCAGCCCCAGCATTTT. This sequence encodes CASSQSPGTGIDDQPQHF.

The genes are TRBV4-1 and TRBJ1-3; no firm D call. Germline assignment: CDR1 MGHRA and CDR2 YSYEKL. The CDR3 sequence is 14 residues long. The V and J ends lost 1 base and 2 bases respectively, with 6 bases between them. DNA of the CDR3: TGCGCCAGCAGCCAAGCGAGCACTGGAAACACCATATATTTT. Protein: CASSQASTGNTIYF.

This sequence joins TRBV19 and TRBJ1-1, with TRBD1 as a possible D gene (5 bases). V dropped 3 bases and J dropped 12 bases, with 23 bases sitting between them. This CDR3 is built from 15 residues. Germline lookup yields CDR1 LNHDA and CDR2 SQIVND (reference sequence). CDR3 DNA: TGTGCCAGTAGTATCCCCTCTGCGGGACGAGGGATGACTTTCTTT. This codes for CASSIPSAGRGMTFF.

V and J are TRBV4-1 and TRBJ2-1; no reliable D call. This CDR3 spans 14 amino acids. V lost 0 bases, J lost 11 bases, and 14 bases lay in between. The germline gives CDR1 MGHRA, CDR2 YSYEKL. The CDR3: CASSQDDIYLKQFF. Here the CDR3 DNA reads TGCGCCAGCAGCCAAGATGATATCTACTTGAAGCAGTTCTTC.

The chain carries TRBV7-9 and TRBJ1-1; 10 positions agree with TRBD1. CDR3 length: 19 amino acids. Germline CDR1 is SEHNR and CDR2 is FQNEAQ (reference sequence). The J segment lost 1 base and the V segment lost 5 bases, leaving 16 bases of the junction unmatched. For the CDR3, the DNA is TGTGCCAGCAGCCACCCCCGAAGGACAGGGGGATCCCAGAACACTGAAGCTTTCTTT. It specifies CASSHPRRTGGSQNTEAFF.

The J gene is TRBJ2-5, the V gene TRBV27; 7 nucleotides agree with TRBD2. The CDR3 covers 14 residues. CDR1 is MNHEY and CDR2 is SMNVEV in the germline V gene (reference sequence). The V gene end was trimmed by 0 bases and the J gene end by 4 bases; junction bases not matched to a gene: 2. Here the CDR3 reads CASSLSGRGETQYF. CDR3 sequence (DNA): TGTGCCAGCAGTTTATCAGGGAGGGGAGAGACCCAGTACTTC.

The chain joins TRBV28 to TRBJ1-1; D gene ambiguous. From germline, CDR1 is MDHEN and CDR2 SYDVKM. V lost 5 bases, J lost 10 bases, and 14 bases lay in between. This CDR3 is 12 amino acids long. CDR3 sequence (DNA): TGTGCCAGCAGTGAGAGATCAGAGGGAGCTTTCTTT. Its protein product is CASSERSEGAFF.

The rearrangement uses TRBV4-1 and TRBJ2-4, with 11 bases that match TRBD2. The CDR3 is 15 residues long. CDR1 and CDR2 from the germline V gene are MGHRA and YSYEKL. Germline trimming cut 4 bases from V and 8 bases from J; bases unmatched to any gene: 7. This CDR3 reads CASSRGLAAIDIQYF. Written as DNA, the CDR3 is TGCGCCAGCAGCCGGGGACTAGCGGCAATTGACATTCAGTACTTC.

The gene calls are TRBV28 and TRBJ2-3; 8 nucleotides match TRBD1. Germline CDR1 is MDHEN and CDR2 is SYDVKM. CDR3 length equals 16 residues. The V and J ends lost 6 bases and 5 bases, in that order; junction bases with no gene match: 13. CDR3 sequence reads: CASSHPRDRKLDTQYF. CDR3 nucleotide sequence: TGTGCCAGCAGCCATCCTCGGGACAGGAAGTTAGATACGCAGTATTTT.

The gene calls are TRBV18 and TRBJ1-5; 10 bases agree with TRBD1. The CDR3 is made up of 15 amino acids. Germline CDR1 reads KGHSH; CDR2 reads LQKENI. V dropped 2 bases and J dropped 6; count of bases not matched to a gene: 4. The CDR3 bases are TGTGCCAGCTCACCAGGGACAGGGGAACGTCAGCCCCAGCATTTT. It yields the protein CASSPGTGERQPQHF. Variable domain in full (rest from reference TRBV18 and TRBJ1-5): NAGVMQNPRHLVRRRGQEARLRCSPMKGHSHVYWYRQLPEEGLKFMVYLQKENIIDESGMPKERFSAEFPKEGPSILRIQQVVRGDSAAYFCASSPGTGERQPQHFGDGTRLSIL.

CDR3 amino acids: CASSLQVSYEQYF. The CDR3 coding sequence is TGTGCCAGCAGCTTACAGGTCTCCTACGAGCAGTACTTC. The rearrangement links TRBV5-6 to TRBJ2-7; possible D gene TRBD1, 5 bases. V lost 2 bases to trimming and J lost 0 bases, with 6 bases between them. CDR3 length: 13 amino acids. CDR1 and CDR2 from the germline V gene are SGHDT and YYEEEE.

The chain links TRBV7-9 to TRBJ2-1; D is unresolved. CDR3 size: 16 residues. The V gene's germline CDR1 is SEHNR and CDR2 FQNEAQ (reference sequence). Trimming took 6 bases from V and 0 from J, leaving 15 bases between them. CDR3 nucleotides: TGTGCCAGCAGTCGAACGGTAGTCCCCTCCTACAATGAGCAGTTCTTC. The encoded protein is CASSRTVVPSYNEQFF.

This chain connects TRBV10-3 to TRBJ2-7; a possible D gene is TRBD1 (5 bases). V lost 4 bases and J 4 bases, leaving 14 bases between the germline ends. The germline CDR1 and CDR2 sequences are ENHRY and SYGVKD. The CDR3 has 14 amino acids. The CDR3 region is CAISGGGRVYEQYF. As DNA, the CDR3 is TGTGCCATCAGTGGAGGCGGCAGGGTTTACGAGCAGTACTTC.

The V call is TRBV7-9, the J call TRBJ2-7; TRBD1 might be the D (5 bases). Trimming pared 1 base from V and 12 bases from J, leaving 10 bases between. Per the germline V gene, CDR1 is SEHNR and CDR2 is FQNEAQ (reference sequence). The CDR3 is 11 residues long. The CDR3 region has the DNA TGTGCCAGCAGCTTAGGGGCAGGGTGGTACTTC. Protein: CASSLGAGWYF.

J is TRBJ2-5 and V is TRBV10-1; perhaps TRBD2 as D (6 bases). The CDR3 totals 13 residues. The V and J ends lost 2 bases and 5 bases respectively, with 9 bases between them. Germline loops: CDR1 WNHNN, CDR2 SYGVQD (reference sequence). The CDR3 nucleotides are TGCGCCAGCAGTGAGCGGGAGCGGGAGACCCAGTACTTC. Protein product: CASSERERETQYF.

The chain has TRBV7-9 and TRBJ1-1; D remains ambiguous. The ends were cut back, 5 bases at V and 1 base at J, with 14 bases in the middle. CDR3 length: 15 amino acids. Looked up from germline, CDR1 is SEHNR and CDR2 is FQNEAQ (reference sequence). CDR3 region: CASSPTEGRNTEAFF. Here the CDR3 DNA reads TGTGCCAGCAGCCCAACGGAGGGAAGGAACACTGAAGCTTTCTTT.

The rearrangement joins TRBV7-3 to TRBJ2-1; D unclear. The CDR3 extends over 13 amino acids. V shed 2 bases and J shed 9 bases, with 11 bases lying between them. The germline V gene encodes CDR1 SGHTA and CDR2 FQGTGA. The CDR3 loop reads CASSLDNFSEQFF. CDR3 nucleotides: TGTGCCAGCAGCTTAGACAATTTTAGTGAGCAGTTCTTC.

The genes are TRBV19 and TRBJ1-1; 10 nucleotides match TRBD1. Germline V CDR1 and CDR2: LNHDA, SQIVND (reference sequence). CDR3 length equals 14 residues. V dropped 5 bases and J dropped 4; count of bases not matched to a gene: 4. The CDR3 protein is CASSPRTGGTEAFF. The CDR3, as DNA: TGTGCCAGTAGTCCCCGGACAGGGGGCACTGAAGCTTTCTTT.

This chain connects TRBV7-8 to TRBJ2-7, with 14 bases aligning to TRBD2. The CDR3 is 15 residues long. CDR1 and CDR2 (germline): SGHVS, FQNEAQ. J lost 6 bases, V lost 3 bases, and 4 bases had no gene match. The CDR3 here is CASSFVTSGGAEQYF. The CDR3 DNA follows: TGTGCCAGCAGCTTTGTGACTAGCGGGGGGGCCGAGCAGTACTTC.

The chain carries TRBV5-4 and TRBJ1-4; D possibly corresponds to TRBD1 (5 bases). V was shortened by 4 bases and J by 6 bases, with 13 bases between the two germline ends. The CDR3 is 14 residues long. Per germline, CDR1 SGHNT and CDR2 YYREEE (reference sequence). CDR3 sequence: CASSKDTGDEKLFF. DNA for the CDR3: TGTGCCAGCAGCAAGGACACTGGGGATGAAAAACTGTTTTTT.

This chain connects TRBV6-5 to TRBJ1-2, with D tentatively TRBD1 (6 bases). V shed 1 base and J shed 8 bases, with 14 bases lying between them. The CDR3 contains 14 residues. Per germline, CDR1 MNHEY and CDR2 SVGAGI. The CDR3 region has the DNA TGTGCCAGCAGTTACTTTACAGGGTTTAGCGGCTACACCTTC. It is translated as CASSYFTGFSGYTF.

The chain recombines TRBV29-1 with TRBJ2-1, with 15 bases fitting TRBD2. V shed 5 bases and J 1 base; nucleotides not matched to a gene: 6. CDR3 length equals 17 residues. CDR1 and CDR2 from the germline V gene are SQVTM and ANQGSEA. CDR3 protein: CSVYTGTSGRSYNEQFF. The DNA of the CDR3 is TGCAGCGTTTATACCGGGACTAGCGGGAGGTCCTACAATGAGCAGTTCTTC.

J is TRBJ2-1 and V is TRBV10-1; 8 nucleotides line up with TRBD2. The V and J ends lost 2 bases and 2 bases, in that order; junction bases with no gene match: 5. Germline V CDR1 and CDR2: WNHNN, SYGVQD (reference sequence). The CDR3 is made up of 16 amino acids. The CDR3 region is CASSEVAGGTYNEQFF. The CDR3 DNA reads as TGCGCCAGCAGTGAGGTCGCGGGAGGCACCTACAATGAGCAGTTCTTC.

The CDR3 DNA reads as TGTGCCAGCAGCATCGCTCCGACAGGGACCAACTATGGCTACACCTTC. Protein: CASSIAPTGTNYGYTF. The gene calls are TRBV27 and TRBJ1-2; 7 positions match TRBD1. This CDR3 region has 16 residues. Germline V gene lookup returns CDR1 MNHEY and CDR2 SMNVEV (reference sequence). Unmatched junction bases numbered 12, after V lost 6 bases and J lost 2 bases.